The 29 T cell receptor beta chains below all came from one sample that was sequenced in a study of T cell repertoires in cytomegalovirus infection. Via MiXCR, TCRdb re-called the reads, giving one row per CDR3 protein. The sample contains about 460,000 distinct CDR3 sequences, around 11% of which appear only once. Sequenced sample: PBMCs. These receptors were taken from a human donor in good health (CMV status not recorded). Some clones in this sample may be carry-over from other donors' samples.

At least ten counts were recorded for this clonotype. The chain recombines TRBV25-1 with TRBJ1-5; 11 bases are a match to TRBD1. The germline gives CDR1 MGHDK, CDR2 SYGVNS. CDR3 size: 13 residues. The V gene end was trimmed by 9 bases and the J gene end by 6 bases; junction bases not matched to a gene: 4. The CDR3 region has the DNA TGTGCCAGTGGACAGGGGGCGGGTCAGCCCCAGCATTTT. Translated, it gives CASGQGAGQPQHF. The entire variable domain, with the rest obtained from reference TRBV25-1 and TRBJ1-5, is as follows: EADIYQTPRYLVIGTGKKITLECSQTMGHDKMYWYQQDPGMELHLIHYSYGVNSTEKGDLSSESTVSRIRTEHFPLTLESARPSHTSQYLCASGQGAGQPQHFGDGTRLSIL.

This clonotype was detected many times. The rearrangement joins TRBV2 to TRBJ1-2, with D uncertain. The CDR3 consists of 16 residues. V dropped 1 base and J dropped 4 bases, with 16 bases sitting between them. Germline CDR1 SNHLY, CDR2 FYNNEI. As DNA, the CDR3 is TGTGCCAGCAGTGAAGGGACGGACTACGGGCTCTATGGCTACACCTTC. Its protein is CASSEGTDYGLYGYTF. Filled out from reference TRBV2 and TRBJ1-2, the complete variable domain reads EPEVTQTPSHQVTQMGQEVILRCVPISNHLYFYWYRQILGQKVEFLVSFYNNEISEKSEIFDDQFSVERPDGSNFTLKIRSTKLEDSAMYFCASSEGTDYGLYGYTFGSGTRLTVV.

V gene TRBV5-6 combines with J gene TRBJ1-1; D gene uncertain. Between the trimmed V and J ends, which lost 1 base and 6 bases, there was a span of 10 bases. CDR3 length equals 13 residues. Germline-derived CDR1 and CDR2 are SGHDT and YYEEEE. CDR3 coding DNA: TGTGCCAGCAGCTTGCCCCGAGTGGCTGAAGCTTTCTTT. Protein: CASSLPRVAEAFF.

The table lists this clonotype with many counts. V gene TRBV7-2 combines with J gene TRBJ2-5, with 12 positions matching TRBD2. Per germline, CDR1 SGHTA and CDR2 FQGNSA. There are 18 residues in the CDR3. V was clipped by 3 bases and J by 5 bases; unmatched bases: 13. The CDR3 sequence is CASSFYAGTSGPRETQYF. The CDR3 DNA reads TGTGCCAGCAGCTTTTACGCCGGGACTAGCGGGCCAAGGGAGACCCAGTACTTC.

This chain links TRBV20-1 with TRBJ2-3; 10 nucleotides agree with TRBD2. This CDR3 has 17 residues. The junction had 16 bases not matched to a gene; V was cut back by 6 bases and J by 4 bases. Germline V CDR1 and CDR2: DFQATT, SNEGSKA (reference sequence). The CDR3 DNA follows: TGCAGTGCCCCGGCGGTCAGCGGGGGGGCCTACTCAGATACGCAGTATTTT. This encodes CSAPAVSGGAYSDTQYF.

This clonotype was seen a few times. The V call is TRBV12-3 or TRBV12-4, the J call TRBJ2-2, with a tentative D call TRBD1 (6 bases). This CDR3 is built from 17 residues. V was cut by 3 bases and J by 2 bases, with 16 bases left in between. This chain's CDR3 is CASSFPSGTPNTGELFF. The CDR3 nucleotides read TGTGCCAGCAGTTTCCCTTCTGGGACACCAAACACCGGGGAGCTGTTTTTT.

J is TRBJ2-7 and V is TRBV11-2; 8 bases fit TRBD1. This CDR3 comprises 12 residues. CDR1 SGHAT and CDR2 FQNNGV come from the germline V gene. V was clipped by 5 bases and J by 6 bases; unmatched bases: 3. The CDR3, as DNA: TGTGCCAGCAGCGCGGACAGGGCCGAGCAGTACTTC. It is translated as CASSADRAEQYF.

The chain carries TRBV9 and TRBJ2-7; 7 bases are shared with TRBD1. Germline V gene lookup returns CDR1 SGDLS and CDR2 YYNGEE. V trimming: 0 bases; J trimming: 9 bases; junction bases outside the gene matches: 3. This CDR3 is 12 amino acids long. This chain's CDR3 is CASSVETGRQYF. In DNA, the CDR3 is TGTGCCAGCAGCGTAGAGACAGGGAGGCAGTACTTC.

The table lists this clonotype with a few counts. V usage is TRBV15 and J usage is TRBJ1-1, with D unresolved. V dropped 0 bases and J dropped 0 bases, with 14 bases sitting between them. Germline V CDR1 and CDR2: LNHNV, YYDKDF (reference sequence). The CDR3 has 17 residues. The CDR3 sequence is CATSRDNSHYMNTEAFF. CDR3 bases: TGTGCCACCAGCAGAGATAACAGCCATTACATGAACACTGAAGCTTTCTTT.

DNA for the CDR3: TGTGCCAGCAGCTTGAAACGAGCGCATGGCTACACCTTC. This translates into CASSLKRAHGYTF. The chain links TRBV5-5 to TRBJ1-2, with no clear D. Germline V gene data show CDR1 as SGHKS and CDR2 as YYEKEE (reference sequence). Trimming left V 1 base short and J 6 bases short, with 10 bases between. The CDR3 consists of 13 residues.

This clonotype came up a few times. The genes are TRBV28 and TRBJ2-1; 9 nucleotides match TRBD2. The CDR3 runs to 14 residues. The V gene's germline CDR1 is MDHEN and CDR2 SYDVKM. Trimming at V came to 5 bases and at J to 4 bases, leaving 3 bases not matched to a gene. CDR3 sequence: CASSGLASYNEQFF. CDR3 in DNA: TGTGCCAGCAGTGGACTAGCGTCATACAATGAGCAGTTCTTC.

This clonotype was detected many times. This chain joins TRBV27 and TRBJ2-7; D may match TRBD1 or TRBD2 (5 bases each). CDR1 and CDR2 (germline): MNHEY, SMNVEV (reference sequence). This CDR3 comprises 12 residues. V was pared by 1 base and J by 7 bases, with 8 bases between. The CDR3 sequence is CASSLWGREQYF. DNA of the CDR3: TGTGCCAGCAGTTTATGGGGGAGAGAGCAGTACTTC.

This clonotype occurred many times. The chain uses TRBV7-2 and TRBJ2-3, with unresolved D. Per the germline V gene, CDR1 is SGHTA and CDR2 is FQGNSA. This CDR3 has 13 amino acids. V dropped 3 bases and J dropped 2 bases, with 6 bases sitting between them. CDR3 DNA sequence: TGTGCCAGCAGCTTTCCGTACACAGATACGCAGTATTTT. Translating gives CASSFPYTDTQYF.

This clonotype was picked up a small number of times. The chain employs TRBV29-1 and TRBJ2-7, with D possibly being TRBD1 (6 bases). The germline V gene has CDR1 SQVTM and CDR2 ANQGSEA. The CDR3 spans 13 residues. V lost 3 bases, J lost 0 bases, and 9 bases lay in between. DNA of the CDR3: TGCAGCGTTGACAGGGGAGACTCCTACGAGCAGTACTTC. It yields the protein CSVDRGDSYEQYF.

V usage is TRBV28 and J usage is TRBJ2-7, with a possible D match to TRBD2 (6 bases). Per germline, CDR1 MDHEN and CDR2 SYDVKM. This CDR3 is built from 14 residues. With 2 bases removed from V and 4 bases from J, the gap between germline ends came to 12 bases. The CDR3 region is CASSLTTRRYEQYF. The CDR3 bases are TGTGCCAGCAGTTTAACGACTAGGAGGTACGAGCAGTACTTC. Full variable domain (rest looked up from reference TRBV28 and TRBJ2-7): DVKVTQSSRYLVKRTGEKVFLECVQDMDHENMFWYRQDPGLGLRLIYFSYDVKMKEKGDIPEGYSVSREKKERFSLILESASTNQTSMYLCASSLTTRRYEQYFGPGTRLTVT.

This clonotype has a count of ten or more. The chain employs TRBV7-2 and TRBJ2-7; 7 bases match TRBD1. V lost 5 bases, J lost 2 bases, and 12 bases stayed unmatched. Germline V CDR1 and CDR2: SGHTA, FQGNSA. The CDR3 is 16 residues long. The CDR3 loop is CASSPQGQLWAYEQYF. CDR3 coding DNA: TGTGCCAGCAGCCCGCAGGGACAGCTATGGGCCTACGAGCAGTACTTC. Complete variable domain (other parts from reference TRBV7-2 and TRBJ2-7): GAGVSQSPSNKVTEKGKDVELRCDPISGHTALYWYRQSLGQGLEFLIYFQGNSAPDKSGLPSDRFSAERTGGSVSTLTIQRTQQEDSAVYLCASSPQGQLWAYEQYFGPGTRLTVT.

This clonotype was detected ten times or more. The rearrangement links TRBV5-1 to TRBJ2-5; D is undetermined. Germline V gene lookup returns CDR1 SGHRS and CDR2 YFSETQ. The CDR3 has 15 amino acids. Trimming took off 0 bases at V and 5 bases at J, with 14 bases between the two ends. CDR3 DNA: TGCGCCAGCAGCTTGGACGGATCCTCTGACGAGACCCAGTACTTC. It codes for CASSLDGSSDETQYF.

This clonotype showed up just a few times. The gene calls are TRBV24-1 and TRBJ2-1, with TRBD1 matching over 8 bases. Trimming cost V 2 bases and J 7 bases; bases outside gene matches: 3. The CDR3 totals 14 residues. CDR1 and CDR2 (germline): KGHDR, SFDVKD. CDR3 nucleotides: TGTGCCACCAGTGATTCTACAGGGGGTAATGAGCAGTTCTTC. Protein sequence: CATSDSTGGNEQFF.

At least ten counts were recorded for this clonotype. The chain joins TRBV5-5 to TRBJ1-6; D gene uncertain. Trimming took off 0 bases at V and 7 bases at J, with 11 bases between the two ends. CDR1 is SGHKS, CDR2 YYEKEE, per germline (reference sequence). The CDR3 sequence is 15 residues long. The CDR3 sequence is CASSLVLASNSPLHF. In nucleotides, the CDR3 is TGTGCCAGCAGCTTGGTTCTGGCCTCAAATTCACCCCTCCACTTT.

This clonotype showed up just a few times. This sequence joins TRBV20-1 and TRBJ1-5; TRBD1 agrees at 7 bases. This CDR3 region has 16 residues. Germline CDR1 and CDR2: DFQATT and SNEGSKA (reference sequence). Germline trimming cut 0 bases from V and 2 bases from J; bases unmatched to any gene: 7. CDR3 nucleotide sequence: TGCAGTGCTAGAGATCCCAAGGGGGCTGGCAATCAGCCCCAGCATTTT. Protein: CSARDPKGAGNQPQHF.

This clonotype was found a few times. V gene TRBV4-1 combines with J gene TRBJ2-7; 8 bases match TRBD2. Germline trimming cut 2 bases from V and 5 bases from J; bases unmatched to any gene: 8. This CDR3 contains 15 residues. Germline assignment: CDR1 MGHRA and CDR2 YSYEKL. The CDR3 sequence: CASSQSWTSSDEQYF. CDR3 nucleotide sequence: TGCGCCAGCAGCCAATCGTGGACTAGCAGCGACGAGCAGTACTTC.

This clonotype occurred many times. The chain recombines TRBV7-3 with TRBJ1-3; no clear D. Germline-derived CDR1 and CDR2 are SGHTA and FQGTGA. The CDR3 runs to 15 residues. V was clipped by 2 bases and J by 7 bases, with 15 bases between them. The CDR3 sequence: CASSLYPGLGNTIYF. CDR3 bases: TGTGCCAGCAGCTTATATCCGGGTCTGGGGAACACCATATATTTT.

This clonotype was counted ten times or more. The chain carries TRBV7-2 and TRBJ1-3; unclear D gene. The V end lost 1 base, the J end lost 2 bases, and 12 bases lay between the germline ends. CDR1 is SGHTA and CDR2 is FQGNSA in the germline V gene. The CDR3 loop spans 16 amino acids. The CDR3 region has the DNA TGTGCCAGCAGCTTAGTTGGAGGAGGGACTGGAAACACCATATATTTT. The encoded protein is CASSLVGGGTGNTIYF.

This rearrangement joins TRBV5-1 to TRBJ1-1; no clear D gene. CDR1 and CDR2 from the germline V gene are SGHRS and YFSETQ. This CDR3 spans 15 amino acids. Trimming pared 3 bases from V and 0 bases from J, leaving 12 bases between. CDR3 sequence (DNA): TGCGCCAGCAGCTGGAAGGCGGAGGTGAACACTGAAGCTTTCTTT. It yields the protein CASSWKAEVNTEAFF.

The rearrangement uses TRBV5-1 and TRBJ1-4; 7 bases are shared with TRBD1. CDR1 and CDR2 from the germline V gene are SGHRS and YFSETQ. The CDR3 consists of 16 residues. The J segment lost 6 bases and the V segment lost 0 bases, leaving 8 bases of the junction unmatched. CDR3 nucleotides: TGCGCCAGCAGCTTGGATCCACAGGGGCGAGATGAAAAACTGTTTTTT. Translating it yields CASSLDPQGRDEKLFF.

This clonotype was counted many times. The chain recombines TRBV7-2 with TRBJ1-2; TRBD1 agrees at 8 bases. The CDR3 is 13 residues long. Germline values: CDR1 SGHTA, CDR2 FQGNSA. Unmatched junction bases numbered 3, after V lost 5 bases and J lost 4 bases. The CDR3 here is CASSPDRVYGYTF. CDR3 DNA sequence: TGTGCCAGCAGCCCGGACAGGGTCTATGGCTACACCTTC.

At least ten counts were recorded for this clonotype. This rearrangement joins TRBV5-5 to TRBJ2-5; the D call may be TRBD1 or TRBD2 (5 bases each). The V and J ends lost 4 bases and 2 bases respectively, with 21 bases between them. From germline, CDR1 is SGHKS and CDR2 YYEKEE (reference sequence). There are 17 residues in the CDR3. The CDR3 loop reads CASSVNRDLITQETQYF. For the CDR3, the DNA is TGTGCCAGCAGCGTTAACCGGGACCTAATTACGCAAGAGACCCAGTACTTC.

This clonotype was observed many times. Its ends do not fully match the called genes, so a read error is possible. The rearrangement uses TRBV5-1 and TRBJ2-7; D not certain. Per the germline V gene, CDR1 is SGHRS and CDR2 is YFSETQ. The CDR3 runs to 13 residues. In DNA form, the CDR3 reads TGCGCCAGCAGCCTCCCTGCCTCCGACGAGCAGTACTTC. Its protein product is CASSLPASDEQYF. The complete variable domain, with remaining parts taken from reference TRBV5-1 and TRBJ2-7, reads KAGVTQTPRYLIKTRGQQVTLSCSPISGHRSVSWYQQTPGQGLQFLFEYFSETQRNKGNFPGRFSGRQFSNSRSEMNVSTLELGDSALYLCASSLPASDEQYFGPGTRLTVT.

The chain recombines TRBV7-6 with TRBJ2-1; the D gene is possibly TRBD2 (7 bases). This CDR3 is built from 16 residues. Looked up from germline, CDR1 is SGHVS and CDR2 is FNYEAQ. The CDR3 loop is CASPERASGGGNEQFF. CDR3 bases: TGTGCTAGCCCCGAAAGGGCTAGCGGAGGGGGGAATGAGCAGTTCTTC. The variable domain in full, with the rest retrieved from reference TRBV7-6 and TRBJ2-1, is GAGVSQSPRYKVTKRGQDVALRCDPISGHVSLYWYRQALGQGPEFLTYFNYEAQQDKSGLPNDRFSAERPEGSISTLTIQRTEQRDSAMYRCASPERASGGGNEQFFGPGTRLTVL.